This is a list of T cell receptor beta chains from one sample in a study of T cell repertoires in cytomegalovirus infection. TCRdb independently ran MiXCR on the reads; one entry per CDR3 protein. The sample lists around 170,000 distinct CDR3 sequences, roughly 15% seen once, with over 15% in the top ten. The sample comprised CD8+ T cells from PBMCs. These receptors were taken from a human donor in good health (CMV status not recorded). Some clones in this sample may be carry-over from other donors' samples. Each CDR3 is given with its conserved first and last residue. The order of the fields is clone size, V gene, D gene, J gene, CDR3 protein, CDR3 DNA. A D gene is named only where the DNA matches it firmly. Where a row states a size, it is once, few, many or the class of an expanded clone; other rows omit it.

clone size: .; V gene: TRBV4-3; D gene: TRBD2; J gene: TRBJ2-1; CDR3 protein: CASSQGIRTSGRPSSYNEQFF; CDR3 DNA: TGCGCCAGCAGCCAAGGGATCAGGACTAGCGGGAGGCCAAGCTCCTACAATGAGCAGTTCTTC
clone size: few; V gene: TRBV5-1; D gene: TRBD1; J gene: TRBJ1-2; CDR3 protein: CASSATGTAYGYTF; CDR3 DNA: TGCGCCAGCAGCGCGACCGGGACAGCTTATGGCTACACCTTC
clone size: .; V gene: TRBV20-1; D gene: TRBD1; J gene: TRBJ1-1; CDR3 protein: CSATGTGGMNTEAFF; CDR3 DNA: TGCAGTGCCACCGGGACAGGGGGTATGAACACTGAAGCTTTCTTT
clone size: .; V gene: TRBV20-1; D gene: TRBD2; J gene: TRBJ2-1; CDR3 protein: CSAPPRGGPRGEQFF; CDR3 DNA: TGCAGTGCTCCCCCTAGGGGAGGGCCACGAGGAGAGCAGTTCTTC
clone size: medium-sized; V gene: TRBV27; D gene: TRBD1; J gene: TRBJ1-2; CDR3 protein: CASSQQGANYGYTF; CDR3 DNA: TGTGCCAGCAGTCAACAGGGGGCGAACTATGGCTACACCTTC
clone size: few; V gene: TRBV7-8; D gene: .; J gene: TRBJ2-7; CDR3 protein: CASSLERGFGYEQYF; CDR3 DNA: TGTGCCAGCAGCTTAGAGAGAGGGTTTGGTTACGAGCAGTACTTC
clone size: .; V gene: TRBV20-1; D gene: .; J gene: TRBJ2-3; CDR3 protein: CSARAYFDGGSDTQYF; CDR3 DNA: TGCAGTGCTAGGGCCTACTTTGATGGGGGGTCAGATACGCAGTATTTT
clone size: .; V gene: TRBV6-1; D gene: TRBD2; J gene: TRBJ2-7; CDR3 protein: CALGSGSVHEQYF; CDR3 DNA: TGTGCCCTAGGTAGCGGGAGTGTCCACGAGCAGTACTTC
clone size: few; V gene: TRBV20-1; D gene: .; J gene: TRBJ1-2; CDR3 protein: CSARVPLTGHIGGYTF; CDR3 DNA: TGCAGTGCTAGAGTCCCCCTGACAGGACATATAGGGGGCTACACCTTC
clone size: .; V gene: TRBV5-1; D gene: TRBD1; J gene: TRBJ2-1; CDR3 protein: CASSDWARQGARDEQFF; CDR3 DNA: TGCGCCAGCAGCGATTGGGCGAGACAGGGGGCGCGGGATGAGCAGTTCTTC
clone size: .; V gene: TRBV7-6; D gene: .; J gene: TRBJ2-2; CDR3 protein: CASSHSGELFF; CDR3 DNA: TGTGCCAGCAGTCACTCCGGGGAGCTGTTTTTT
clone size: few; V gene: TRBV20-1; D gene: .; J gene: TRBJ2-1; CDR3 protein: CSARIQTGDDEQFF; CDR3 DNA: TGCAGTGCTAGAATACAGACTGGAGACGATGAGCAGTTCTTC
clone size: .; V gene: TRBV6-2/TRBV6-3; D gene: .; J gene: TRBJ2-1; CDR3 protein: CASSYFEYNEQFF; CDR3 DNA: TGTGCCAGCAGTTACTTTGAGTACAATGAGCAGTTCTTC
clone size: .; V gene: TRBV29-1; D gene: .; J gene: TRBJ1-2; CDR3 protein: CSVEDLGGDYGYTF; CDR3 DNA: TGCAGCGTTGAAGATCTAGGGGGGGACTATGGCTACACCTTC
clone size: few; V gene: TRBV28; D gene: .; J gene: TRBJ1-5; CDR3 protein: CASSRNWGSGQPQHF; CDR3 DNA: TGTGCCAGCAGCCGAAATTGGGGATCGGGGCAGCCCCAGCATTTT
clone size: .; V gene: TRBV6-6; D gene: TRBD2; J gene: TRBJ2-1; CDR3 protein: CASSLSGARHNEQFF; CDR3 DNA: TGTGCCAGCAGTCTAAGCGGGGCGAGACACAATGAGCAGTTCTTC
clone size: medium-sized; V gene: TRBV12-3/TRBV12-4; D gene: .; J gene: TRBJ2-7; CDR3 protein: CASSPWTSYEQYF; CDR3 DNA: TGTGCCAGCAGTCCTTGGACAAGTTACGAGCAGTACTTC
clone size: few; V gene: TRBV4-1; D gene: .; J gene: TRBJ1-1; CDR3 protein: CASSPREFVLNTEAFF; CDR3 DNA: TGCGCCAGCAGCCCCCGGGAGTTTGTATTGAACACTGAAGCTTTCTTT
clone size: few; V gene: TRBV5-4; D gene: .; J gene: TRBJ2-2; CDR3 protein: CASSLGKMNTGELFF; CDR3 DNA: TGTGCCAGCAGCTTGGGGAAGATGAACACCGGGGAGCTGTTTTTT
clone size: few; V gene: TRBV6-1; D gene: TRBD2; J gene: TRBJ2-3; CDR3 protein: CASSNVLAGQSDTQYF; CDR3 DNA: TGTGCCAGCAGTAACGTCCTAGCGGGGCAGTCAGATACGCAGTATTTT
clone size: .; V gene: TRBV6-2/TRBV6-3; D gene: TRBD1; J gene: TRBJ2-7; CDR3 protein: CASSLTGQEYEQYF; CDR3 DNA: TGTGCCAGCAGTTTAACGGGACAGGAGTACGAGCAGTACTTC
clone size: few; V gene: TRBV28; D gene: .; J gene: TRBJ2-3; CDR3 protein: CASRRELGTDTQYF; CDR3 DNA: TGTGCCAGCAGGAGAGAGCTTGGCACAGATACGCAGTATTTT
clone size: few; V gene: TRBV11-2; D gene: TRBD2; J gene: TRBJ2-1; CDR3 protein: CASSRLAGTTYNEQFF; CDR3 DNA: TGTGCCAGCAGTCGATTAGCGGGGACTACCTACAATGAGCAGTTCTTC
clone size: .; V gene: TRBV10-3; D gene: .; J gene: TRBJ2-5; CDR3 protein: CAIRDRQETQYF; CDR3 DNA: TGTGCCATCAGGGATAGACAAGAGACCCAGTACTTC
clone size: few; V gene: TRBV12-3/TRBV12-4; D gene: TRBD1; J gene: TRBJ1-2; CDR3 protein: CASSQGQGLGYGYTF; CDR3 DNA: TGTGCCAGCAGCCAAGGACAGGGCCTAGGCTATGGCTACACCTTC
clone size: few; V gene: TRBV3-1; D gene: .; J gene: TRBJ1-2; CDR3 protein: CASSTAGYYGYTF; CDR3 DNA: TGTGCCAGCAGCACTGCGGGGTACTATGGCTACACCTTC
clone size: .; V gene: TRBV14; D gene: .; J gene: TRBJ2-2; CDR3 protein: CASSQEPVWRVDTGELFF; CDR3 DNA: TGTGCCAGCAGCCAAGAGCCCGTTTGGCGGGTCGACACCGGGGAGCTGTTTTTT
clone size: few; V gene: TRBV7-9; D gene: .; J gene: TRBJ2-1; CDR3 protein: CASSYPGVDEQFF; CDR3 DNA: TGTGCCAGCAGCTACCCAGGAGTGGATGAGCAGTTCTTC
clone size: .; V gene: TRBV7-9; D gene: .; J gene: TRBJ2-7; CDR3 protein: CASSPPKGKMAYEQYF; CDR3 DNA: TGTGCCAGCAGCCCCCCCAAGGGGAAAATGGCCTACGAGCAGTACTTC
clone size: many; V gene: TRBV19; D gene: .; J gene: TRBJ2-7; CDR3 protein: CASSILDTGPHEQYF; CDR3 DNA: TGTGCCAGTAGTATCTTAGATACAGGGCCCCACGAGCAGTACTTC
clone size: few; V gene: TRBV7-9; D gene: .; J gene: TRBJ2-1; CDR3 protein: CASSFGGAYNEQFF; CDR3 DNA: TGTGCCAGCAGCTTTGGGGGGGCTTACAATGAGCAGTTCTTC
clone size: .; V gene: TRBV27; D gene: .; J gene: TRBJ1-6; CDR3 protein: CASRSEVISPLHF; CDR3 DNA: TGTGCCAGCAGGTCCGAGGTAATTTCACCCCTCCACTTT
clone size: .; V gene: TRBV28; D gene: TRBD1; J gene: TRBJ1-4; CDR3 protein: CASIPTGGFEKLFF; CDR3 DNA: TGTGCCAGCATCCCGACAGGGGGATTCGAAAAACTGTTTTTT
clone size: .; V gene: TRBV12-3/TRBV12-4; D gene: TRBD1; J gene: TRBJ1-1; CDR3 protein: CASTASKGQGTWQGLTTEAFF; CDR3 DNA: TGTGCCAGCACCGCCTCTAAGGGACAGGGAACTTGGCAAGGGTTGACCACTGAAGCTTTCTTT
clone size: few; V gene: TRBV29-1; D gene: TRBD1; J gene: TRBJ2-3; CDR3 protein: CSVEELPGTGGDTQYF; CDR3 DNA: TGCAGCGTTGAGGAACTTCCGGGGACAGGGGGAGATACGCAGTATTTT
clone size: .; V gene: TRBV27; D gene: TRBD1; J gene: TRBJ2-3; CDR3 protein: CASTPIVTGGTDTQYF; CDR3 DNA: TGTGCCAGCACCCCTATCGTGACAGGGGGCACAGATACGCAGTATTTT
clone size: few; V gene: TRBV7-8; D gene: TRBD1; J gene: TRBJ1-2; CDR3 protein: CASSSGQGAWGYTF; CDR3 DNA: TGTGCCAGCAGCTCTGGACAGGGGGCTTGGGGCTACACCTTC
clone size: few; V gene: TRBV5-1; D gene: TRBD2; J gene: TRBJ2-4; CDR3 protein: CASSLGAGDKNIQYF; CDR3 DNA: TGCGCCAGCAGCTTGGGGGCGGGGGATAAAAACATTCAGTACTTC
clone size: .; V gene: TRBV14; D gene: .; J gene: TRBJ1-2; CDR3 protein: CASSQAISDRPREDGYTF; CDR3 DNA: TGTGCCAGCAGCCAAGCAATATCTGACAGGCCCAGGGAGGATGGCTACACCTTC
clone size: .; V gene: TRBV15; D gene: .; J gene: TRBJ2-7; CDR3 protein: CATSRDAAKGYEQYF; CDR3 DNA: TGTGCCACCAGCAGAGATGCGGCAAAGGGCTACGAGCAGTACTTC
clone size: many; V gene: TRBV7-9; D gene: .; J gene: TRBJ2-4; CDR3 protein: CASSFPYRPRGFQYF; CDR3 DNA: TGTGCCAGCAGCTTTCCTTACAGGCCAAGGGGCTTTCAGTACTTC
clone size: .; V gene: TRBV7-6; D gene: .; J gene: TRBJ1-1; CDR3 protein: CANSPGEGTEAFF; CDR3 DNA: TGTGCCAACAGCCCCGGGGAGGGCACTGAAGCTTTCTTT
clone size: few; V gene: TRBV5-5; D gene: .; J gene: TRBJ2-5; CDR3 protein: CASSFRMAQRQETQYF; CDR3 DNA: TGTGCCAGCAGCTTCAGAATGGCACAGCGGCAAGAGACCCAGTACTTC
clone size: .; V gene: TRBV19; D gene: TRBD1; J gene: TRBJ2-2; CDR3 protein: CASSYGTGSTGELFF; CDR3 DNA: TGTGCCAGTAGTTACGGGACAGGGAGTACCGGGGAGCTGTTTTTT
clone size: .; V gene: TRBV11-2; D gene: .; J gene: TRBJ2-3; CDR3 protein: CASSPSWGRTDTQYF; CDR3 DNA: TGTGCCAGCAGCCCCTCTTGGGGACGCACAGATACGCAGTATTTT
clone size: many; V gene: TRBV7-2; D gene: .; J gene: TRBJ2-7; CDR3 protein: CASSGLLESEQYF; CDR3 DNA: TGTGCCAGCAGCGGACTTTTGGAGTCCGAGCAGTACTTC
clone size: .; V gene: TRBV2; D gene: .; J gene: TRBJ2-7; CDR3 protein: CASTFAPGPGYEQYF; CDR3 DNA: TGTGCCAGCACCTTCGCCCCGGGCCCAGGCTACGAGCAGTACTTC
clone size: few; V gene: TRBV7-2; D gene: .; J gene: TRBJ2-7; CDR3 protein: CASSLARVYAEQYF; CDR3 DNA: TGTGCCAGCAGCTTAGCGCGGGTATACGCCGAGCAGTACTTC
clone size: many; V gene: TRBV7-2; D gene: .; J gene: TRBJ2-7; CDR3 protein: CASSPGTYEQYF; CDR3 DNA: TGTGCCAGCAGCCCAGGGACCTACGAGCAGTACTTC
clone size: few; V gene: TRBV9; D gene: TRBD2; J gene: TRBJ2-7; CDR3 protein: CASSVGTTSYEQYF; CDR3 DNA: TGTGCCAGCAGCGTGGGGACTACCTCCTACGAGCAGTACTTC
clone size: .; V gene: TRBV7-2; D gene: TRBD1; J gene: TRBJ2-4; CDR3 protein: CASSLYPGGWDSQYF; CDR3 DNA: TGTGCCAGCAGCTTATATCCAGGGGGCTGGGACAGTCAGTACTTC
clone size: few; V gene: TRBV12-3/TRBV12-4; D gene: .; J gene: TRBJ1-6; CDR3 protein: CASSSPGSPLHF; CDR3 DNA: TGTGCCAGCAGTTCCCCGGGTTCACCCCTCCACTTT
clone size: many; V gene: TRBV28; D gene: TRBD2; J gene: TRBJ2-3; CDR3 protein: CASSFWGGGVYF; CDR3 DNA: TGTGCCAGCAGTTTTTGGGGGGGAGGGGTGTATTTT
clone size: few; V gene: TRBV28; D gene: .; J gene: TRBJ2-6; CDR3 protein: CASSPGVGANVLTF; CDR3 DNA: TGTGCCAGCAGCCCTGGGGTTGGGGCCAACGTCCTGACTTTC
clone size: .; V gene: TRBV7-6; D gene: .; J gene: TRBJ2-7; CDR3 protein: CASSHGGIEQYF; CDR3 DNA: TGTGCCAGCAGCCACGGGGGCATAGAGCAGTACTTC
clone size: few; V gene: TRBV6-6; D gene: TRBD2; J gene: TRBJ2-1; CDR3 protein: CASSYSRAGGYNEQFF; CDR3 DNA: TGTGCCAGCAGTTACTCGAGAGCGGGGGGGTACAATGAGCAGTTCTTC
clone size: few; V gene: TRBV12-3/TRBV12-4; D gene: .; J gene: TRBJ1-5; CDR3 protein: CASRRGGLGQPQHF; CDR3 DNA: TGTGCCAGCAGACGGGGGGGGCTCGGGCAGCCCCAGCATTTT
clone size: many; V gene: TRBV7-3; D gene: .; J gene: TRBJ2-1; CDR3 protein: CASSLGVSSYNEQFF; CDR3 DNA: TGTGCCAGCAGCTTAGGGGTCAGTAGCTACAATGAGCAGTTCTTC
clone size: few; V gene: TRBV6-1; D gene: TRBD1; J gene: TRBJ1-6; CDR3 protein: CASGQGGSPLHF; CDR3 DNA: TGTGCCAGCGGACAGGGCGGATCACCCCTCCACTTT